The rows below give T cell receptor beta chains drawn from one sample of a study of identical twins. TCRdb re-derived calls from the 5' RACE reads in MiXCR, one entry per CDR3 protein. The sample has about 530,000 distinct CDR3 sequences; 20% to 25% are singletons. This sample also belongs to another study, concerning yellow fever vaccine responses in identical twins.

Input material: CD4+ T cells sorted from blood. The receptors here all came from a woman under 30 in good health. The CDR3 runs from the conserved cysteine through the conserved F or W. Fields, in order: D gene, clone size, V gene, J gene, CDR3 protein, CDR3 DNA. The D gene is left open where the match is weak. Clone size is shown for a subset of rows, as once, few, many or a class of expanded clone.

TRBD2	.	TRBV5-1	TRBJ2-3	CASSLALAGGPSDTQYF	TGCGCCAGCAGCTTGGCCCTAGCGGGGGGGCCATCAGATACGCAGTATTTT
TRBD2	.	TRBV7-9	TRBJ2-5	CASSLGLEKTQYF	TGTGCCAGCAGCCTCGGACTAGAAAAGACCCAGTACTTC
.	few	TRBV12-3/TRBV12-4	TRBJ2-3	CASTMGDTQYF	TGTGCCAGCACCATGGGTGATACGCAGTATTTT
.	.	TRBV18	TRBJ1-1	CASSPRESGEAFF	TGTGCCAGCTCACCACGAGAATCCGGAGAAGCTTTCTTT
TRBD1	.	TRBV5-1	TRBJ1-1	CASSWGTGGNTEAFF	TGCGCCAGCAGCTGGGGGACAGGGGGGAACACTGAAGCTTTCTTT
TRBD1	few	TRBV5-1	TRBJ2-5	CASSLDVGQKQETQYF	TGCGCCAGCAGCTTGGATGTGGGACAGAAACAAGAGACCCAGTACTTC
TRBD2	few	TRBV5-1	TRBJ2-7	CASSLGTSGSGYEQYF	TGCGCCAGCAGCTTGGGGACTAGCGGGAGTGGATACGAGCAGTACTTC
.	few	TRBV29-1	TRBJ1-1	CSVEGGVGEAFF	TGCAGCGTTGAGGGAGGGGTAGGTGAAGCTTTCTTT
.	.	TRBV5-1	TRBJ1-2	CASSLASGAIDGYTF	TGCGCCAGCAGCTTGGCCTCGGGGGCGATTGATGGCTACACCTTC
.	.	TRBV6-1	TRBJ2-3	CASYEGRSSTDTQYF	TGTGCCAGCTACGAGGGCAGATCTAGCACAGATACGCAGTATTTT
TRBD2	.	TRBV29-1	TRBJ2-2	CSVRRGGLTGELFF	TGCAGCGTTAGGCGGGGGGGCCTGACCGGGGAGCTGTTTTTT
TRBD2	.	TRBV6-1	TRBJ2-1	CASGDSGGPDNEQFF	TGTGCCAGCGGGGATAGCGGGGGGCCTGACAATGAGCAGTTCTTC
TRBD2	.	TRBV18	TRBJ2-3	CASSPGGLAGQGDTQYF	TGTGCCAGCTCACCTGGCGGCCTAGCGGGCCAAGGGGATACGCAGTATTTT
.	.	TRBV12-3/TRBV12-4	TRBJ2-5	CASSLGQPRTQYF	TGTGCCAGCAGTTTGGGGCAGCCTCGGACCCAGTACTTC